This T cell receptor (beta chain) was captured in a study of early T cells in non-severe SARS-CoV-2 infection. Across the whole study: RNA in bulk from unsorted whole blood was sequenced, and chains were unpaired.

There are 13 residues in the CDR3. Germline V gene data show CDR1 as DFQATT and CDR2 as SNEGSKA (reference sequence). V was pared by 0 bases and J by 14 bases, with 17 bases between. Attachment of unique molecular identifiers to individual cDNA molecules was performed. MiXCR, applied by TCRdb to the 5' RACE reads, yields one record per CDR3 protein. The sample contains tens of thousands of distinct CDR3 sequences, around 4.6% of which appear only once. Broader study findings: VDJdb matching skewed toward anti-spike CD8 responses, missing private and CD4 specificities.

On this clonotype: The antigen remains undetermined.

The sequenced sample consisted of whole blood. This rearrangement joins TRBV20-1 to TRBJ2-1; either TRBD1 or TRBD2 may supply D (5 bases each). The sequence was collected from an adult who was a healthcare worker with PCR-confirmed SARS-CoV-2 infection or an uninfected control (not recorded which). In DNA, the CDR3 is TGCAGTGCTAGAGATGACCGGGACGGAACAAAGTTCTTC. Residues: CSARDDRDGTKFF.